Listed here are 30 T cell receptor beta chains from one sample, sequenced in a study of human T cells and chemical hapten exposure. Noted time point: pre-sensitization, week 0. Treatment here: therapeutic diphenylcyclopropenone sensitization with weekly scalp DPC. One entry per CDR3 protein, called by TCRdb with MiXCR from the RACE reads. The sample records about 180,000 distinct CDR3 sequences, about 31% being singletons. The source material was whole blood, sampled in connection with sensitization to the hapten diphenylcyclopropenone (DPC). These receptors came from a young woman with alopecia areata. Some clones in this sample may be carry-over from other donors' samples.

This clonotype turned up a few times. The CDR3 is CASSLETGPDTQYF. The DNA of the CDR3 is TGTGCCAGCAGCTTAGAGACGGGGCCAGATACGCAGTATTTT. The V call is TRBV11-1, the J call TRBJ2-3; tentatively, D is TRBD1 or TRBD2 (5 bases each). This CDR3 is built from 14 residues. Trimming pared 1 base from V and 4 bases from J, leaving 9 bases between. In germline, CDR1 is SGHAT, CDR2 FQDESV (reference sequence). Full variable domain (rest looked up from reference TRBV11-1 and TRBJ2-3): EAEVAQSPRYKITEKSQAVAFWCDPISGHATLYWYRQILGQGPELLVQFQDESVVDDSQLPKDRFSAERLKGVDSTLKIQPAELGDSAMYLCASSLETGPDTQYFGPGTRLTVL.

This clonotype showed up many times. This chain joins TRBV7-9 and TRBJ2-5; a possible D gene is TRBD1 (5 bases). The V gene lost 5 bases and the J gene lost 5 bases, with 15 bases spanning the gap. The CDR3 sequence is 14 residues long. Germline CDR1 is SEHNR and CDR2 is FQNEAQ (reference sequence). This CDR3 is CASSHHRPQETQYF. CDR3 nucleotides: TGTGCCAGCAGCCATCACAGGCCTCAGGAGACCCAGTACTTC.

The rearrangement uses TRBV7-3 and TRBJ2-2; unclear D gene. This CDR3 region has 13 residues. Trimming took off 1 base at V and 7 bases at J, with 7 bases between the two ends. Germline V gene data show CDR1 as SGHTA and CDR2 as FQGTGA. The CDR3 loop reads CASSLKRRGELFF. The CDR3 nucleotides read TGTGCCAGCAGCTTAAAGCGACGCGGGGAGCTGTTTTTT.

Only a few counts were recorded for this clonotype. V usage is TRBV28 and J usage is TRBJ2-7; no reliable D call. This CDR3 comprises 12 residues. V gave up 5 bases and J gave up 7 bases, with 12 bases separating them. Looked up from germline, CDR1 is MDHEN and CDR2 is SYDVKM. The CDR3 sequence is CASSRLMREQYF. The CDR3 DNA is TGTGCCAGCAGTCGCCTTATGCGTGAGCAGTACTTC.

This clonotype has just a few counts. The chain has TRBV27 and TRBJ1-3; D is ambiguous. Deletions cut 5 bases from V and 0 bases from J, with 11 bases between. Per the germline V gene, CDR1 is MNHEY and CDR2 is SMNVEV (reference sequence). There are 15 residues in the CDR3. CDR3 DNA sequence: TGTGCCAGCAGTCTAGCCCCAGGCTCTGGAAACACCATATATTTT. The encoded protein is CASSLAPGSGNTIYF.

The V call is TRBV5-5, the J call TRBJ2-2; D is unclear. The V and J ends lost 3 bases and 1 base respectively, with 4 bases between them. CDR1 and CDR2 (germline): SGHKS, YYEKEE (reference sequence). The CDR3 sequence is 13 residues long. DNA for the CDR3: TGTGCCAGCAGCTCTTGGAACACCGGGGAGCTGTTTTTT. Translation: CASSSWNTGELFF.

The V call is TRBV10-3, the J call TRBJ2-6; D not certain. Germline values: CDR1 ENHRY, CDR2 SYGVKD. The CDR3 loop spans 15 amino acids. V was clipped by 5 bases and J by 0 bases, with 8 bases between them. This chain's CDR3 is CAISLQASGANVLTF. The CDR3 DNA reads as TGTGCCATCAGTCTCCAAGCCTCTGGGGCCAACGTCCTGACTTTC.

This clonotype was seen a few times. The V gene is TRBV29-1, the J gene TRBJ1-1; no reliable D call. The CDR3 has 14 amino acids. CDR1 is SQVTM and CDR2 is ANQGSEA in the germline V gene. Deletions cut 3 bases from V and 0 bases from J, with 11 bases between. The CDR3 coding sequence is TGCAGCGTTGAGTTGCAGCTATTGAACACTGAAGCTTTCTTT. Translation gives CSVELQLLNTEAFF.

The chain is built from TRBV29-1 and TRBJ1-4; 7 bases align to TRBD1. The junction had 7 bases not matched to a gene; V was cut back by 5 bases and J by 7 bases. The CDR3 sequence is 13 residues long. Germline V gene sequence: CDR1 SQVTM, CDR2 ANQGSEA. CDR3 coding DNA: TGCAGCGTTAGGACAGGATGGAGTGAAAAACTGTTTTTT. Its translation is CSVRTGWSEKLFF.

There are many counts of this clonotype. The chain links TRBV28 to TRBJ1-2; D gene ambiguous. CDR3 size: 12 residues. Germline V gene data show CDR1 as MDHEN and CDR2 as SYDVKM. V lost 8 bases and J lost 3, with 10 bases in between. CDR3 residues: CASGDYYYGYTF. CDR3 DNA: TGTGCCAGCGGGGATTACTACTATGGCTACACCTTC.

This clonotype has more than one count but fewer than ten. This chain uses TRBV12-5 with TRBJ2-2, with D tentatively TRBD1 (6 bases). This CDR3 has 14 amino acids. The V end was cut by 4 bases, the J end by 4 bases, with 10 bases between. Germline assignment: CDR1 LGHNT and CDR2 FRNRAP. The CDR3 sequence: CASGSADSTGELFF. As DNA, the CDR3 is TGTGCTAGTGGTTCCGCGGACAGCACCGGGGAGCTGTTTTTT.

This clonotype was found a few times. This chain joins TRBV7-6 and TRBJ1-5; 7 positions match TRBD1. The CDR3 extends over 14 amino acids. V shed 4 bases, J shed 6 bases, and the junction held 6 bases outside the gene matches. Germline CDR1 and CDR2: SGHVS and FNYEAQ. CDR3 protein: CASSSGQASQPQHF. As DNA, the CDR3 is TGTGCCAGCAGCTCTGGACAGGCCTCTCAGCCCCAGCATTTT.

A few counts support this clonotype. The chain recombines TRBV5-1 with TRBJ2-5; 8 nucleotides align to TRBD1. Losses at the gene ends were 5 bases for V and 4 bases for J; bases not matched to a gene: 4. The CDR3 loop spans 13 amino acids. Germline-derived CDR1 and CDR2 are SGHRS and YFSETQ. The CDR3 reads CASRDRGSETQYF. The DNA for the CDR3 is TGCGCCAGCAGAGACAGGGGATCAGAGACCCAGTACTTC.

This clonotype came up many times. The chain employs TRBV29-1 and TRBJ2-3; D is unresolved. V lost 7 bases, J lost 4 bases, and 9 bases lay in between. Looked up from germline, CDR1 is SQVTM and CDR2 is ANQGSEA. There are 11 residues in the CDR3. The CDR3 DNA reads as TGCAGCGCTCTTAGTGCAGATACGCAGTATTTT. Translation: CSALSADTQYF.

The rearrangement joins TRBV29-1 to TRBJ2-7, with 9 bases fitting TRBD1. With 6 bases clipped from V and 4 bases from J, the junction kept 10 bases outside the gene matches. Looked up from germline, CDR1 is SQVTM and CDR2 is ANQGSEA. The CDR3 spans 14 residues. The CDR3 bases are TGCAGCGTATCATCCGGGACAGGGAGTTACGAGCAGTACTTC. It specifies CSVSSGTGSYEQYF.

A few counts support this clonotype. This chain links TRBV21-1 with TRBJ2-5; TRBD2, as called in the table, went unchecked against the DNA. TRBV21-1 counts as a pseudogene. CDR3 length equals 17 residues. The CDR3: CASNKLPGLAGEETQYF. The CDR3 region has the DNA TGTGCCAGCAACAAATTACCGGGACTAGCGGGAGAAGAGACCCAGTACTTC.

The chain is built from TRBV2 and TRBJ2-1, with TRBD2 identical over 7 bases. CDR1 is SNHLY, CDR2 FYNNEI, per germline. Germline trimming cut 7 bases from V and 1 base from J; bases unmatched to any gene: 10. The CDR3 loop spans 16 amino acids. DNA of the CDR3: TGTGCCAGCATCTATTCGGCGGGAGTTTCCTACAATGAGCAGTTCTTC. Translated, it gives CASIYSAGVSYNEQFF.

This chain links TRBV29-1 with TRBJ2-2; 7 bases align to TRBD2. Germline CDR1 reads SQVTM; CDR2 reads ANQGSEA. This CDR3 spans 14 amino acids. Trimming cost V 4 bases and J 1 base; bases outside gene matches: 3. Here the CDR3 DNA reads TGCAGCGTTGCCGAGCGGGAGAACACCGGGGAGCTGTTTTTT. Its translation is CSVAERENTGELFF.

The chain is built from TRBV29-1 and TRBJ1-1; TRBD1 might be the D (5 bases). There are 10 residues in the CDR3. V gave up 7 bases and J gave up 3 bases, with 6 bases separating them. The germline V gene encodes CDR1 SQVTM and CDR2 ANQGSEA. The CDR3 coding sequence is TGCAGCGGGGGGGACACTGAAGCTTTCTTT. Translation gives CSGGDTEAFF.

The sample holds a few counts of this clonotype. The rearrangement uses TRBV27 and TRBJ2-2; D gene uncertain. V lost 3 bases and J 6 bases, leaving 5 bases between the germline ends. Germline CDR1 reads MNHEY; CDR2 reads SMNVEV (reference sequence). The CDR3 has 12 amino acids. The CDR3 nucleotides are TGTGCCAGCAGTTTTGGGGCCGGGGAGCTGTTTTTT. This encodes CASSFGAGELFF.

V and J are TRBV7-3 and TRBJ2-1; 7 positions match TRBD2. The CDR3 totals 13 residues. The ends lost 5 bases at V and 5 bases at J; junction bases unmatched: 3. Germline CDR1 reads SGHTA; CDR2 reads FQGTGA. CDR3 region: CASSRTSNNEQFF. CDR3 sequence (DNA): TGTGCCAGCAGCCGGACTAGTAACAATGAGCAGTTCTTC.

This clonotype turned up a few times. V is TRBV6-5 and J is TRBJ2-7, with no clear D. V gave up 0 bases and J gave up 2 bases, with 14 bases separating them. The V gene's germline CDR1 is MNHEY and CDR2 SVGAGI. This CDR3 region has 16 residues. The CDR3 reads CASSYSSLSRPYEQYF. The CDR3, as DNA: TGTGCCAGCAGTTACTCCTCCCTAAGTCGGCCCTACGAGCAGTACTTC.

The sample holds a few counts of this clonotype. The chain uses TRBV7-2 and TRBJ2-5; 9 bases match TRBD2. After removal of 2 bases from V and 5 bases from J, the junction contained 0 bases not matched to a gene. Germline V gene sequence: CDR1 SGHTA, CDR2 FQGNSA. This CDR3 region has 13 residues. CDR3 DNA sequence: TGTGCCAGCAGCTTAACTAGCGGGGAGACCCAGTACTTC. Its protein is CASSLTSGETQYF.

The rearrangement joins TRBV6-5 to TRBJ1-6, with TRBD1 as a possible D gene (5 bases). V was pared by 0 bases and J by 0 bases, with 15 bases between. The CDR3 contains 19 residues. Germline CDR1 MNHEY, CDR2 SVGAGI. CDR3 loop: CASSYSVDPGSSYNSPLHF. The CDR3 nucleotides read TGTGCCAGCAGTTACTCTGTTGACCCAGGGAGCTCCTATAATTCACCCCTCCACTTT.

The chain uses TRBV7-9 and TRBJ2-1; 11 bases fit TRBD2. This CDR3 has 16 residues. With V trimmed by 4 bases and J by 7 bases, 9 bases remained unmatched. The germline CDR1 and CDR2 sequences are SEHNR and FQNEAQ (reference sequence). CDR3 sequence (DNA): TGTGCCAGCAGCTCCCTACTAGCGGGAGTCACTAATGAGCAGTTCTTC. Protein product: CASSSLLAGVTNEQFF.

The V and J genes are TRBV7-2 and TRBJ1-2, with 8 nucleotides matching TRBD1. The CDR3 is made up of 16 amino acids. V dropped 4 bases and J dropped 4; count of bases not matched to a gene: 11. The germline V gene encodes CDR1 SGHTA and CDR2 FQGNSA. The CDR3 is CASSSPARGRGYGYTF. The CDR3 DNA sequence: TGTGCCAGCAGCTCTCCGGCCAGGGGGCGCGGCTATGGCTACACCTTC.

The chain employs TRBV20-1 and TRBJ2-3; maybe TRBD2 (6 bases). Between the trimmed V and J ends, which lost 6 bases and 2 bases, there was a span of 9 bases. From germline, CDR1 is DFQATT and CDR2 SNEGSKA (reference sequence). The CDR3 is 12 residues long. CDR3 sequence: CSAPRDTDTQYF. The DNA of the CDR3 is TGCAGTGCCCCGCGGGACACAGATACGCAGTATTTT.

This clonotype has just a few counts. The CDR3 coding sequence is TGTGCCAGCAGTGAAAGGCCAAACACTGAAGCTTTCTTT. Amino acids: CASSERPNTEAFF. This sequence joins TRBV6-4 and TRBJ1-1; D is unresolved. The CDR3 has 13 residues. Germline CDR1 reads MRHNA; CDR2 reads SNTAGT. V lost 3 bases and J 2 bases, leaving 7 bases between the germline ends.

This clonotype showed up just once. The V call is TRBV5-1, the J call TRBJ1-1; D perhaps matches TRBD1 (5 bases). The CDR3 loop spans 11 amino acids. Between the trimmed V and J ends, which lost 6 bases and 8 bases, there was a span of 11 bases. Germline loops: CDR1 SGHRS, CDR2 YFSETQ. The CDR3 reads CASKGEWEAFF. CDR3 DNA: TGCGCCAGCAAAGGGGAATGGGAAGCTTTCTTT.

V gene TRBV4-3 combines with J gene TRBJ1-4; D is undetermined. This CDR3 has 14 residues. The germline V and J ends were trimmed by 3 bases and 7 bases, with 12 bases remaining between them. The germline V gene encodes CDR1 LGHNA and CDR2 YSLEER. The CDR3 region is CASSQGIYGEKLFF. CDR3 in DNA: TGCGCCAGCAGCCAGGGGATCTATGGTGAAAAACTGTTTTTT.